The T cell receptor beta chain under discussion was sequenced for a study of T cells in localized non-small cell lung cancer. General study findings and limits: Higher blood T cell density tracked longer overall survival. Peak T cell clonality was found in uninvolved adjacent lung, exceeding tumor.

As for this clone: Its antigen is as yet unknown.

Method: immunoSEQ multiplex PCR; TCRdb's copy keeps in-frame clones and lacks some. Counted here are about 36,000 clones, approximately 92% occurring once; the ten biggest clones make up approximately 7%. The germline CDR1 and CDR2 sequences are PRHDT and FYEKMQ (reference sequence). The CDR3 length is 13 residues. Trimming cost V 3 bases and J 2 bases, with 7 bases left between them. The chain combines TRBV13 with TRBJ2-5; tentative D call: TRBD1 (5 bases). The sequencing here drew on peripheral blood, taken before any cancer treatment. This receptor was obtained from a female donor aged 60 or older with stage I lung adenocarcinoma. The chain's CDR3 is CASSFQGQETQYF. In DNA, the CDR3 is TGTGCCAGCAGCTTCCAGGGTCAAGAGACCCAGTACTTC.